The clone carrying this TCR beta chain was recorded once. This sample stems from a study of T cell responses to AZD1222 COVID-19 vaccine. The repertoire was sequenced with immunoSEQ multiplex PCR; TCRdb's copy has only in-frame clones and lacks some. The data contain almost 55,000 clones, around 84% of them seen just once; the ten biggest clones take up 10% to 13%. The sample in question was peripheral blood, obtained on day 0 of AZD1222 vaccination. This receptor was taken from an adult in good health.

In nucleotides, the CDR3 is TGTGCCAGCAGCCCTAAACCCAGACAGGGAGCCCCAGATACGCAGTATTTT. Translation gives CASSPKPRQGAPDTQYF. This sequence joins TRBV5-4 and TRBJ2-3; TRBD1 matches 7 bases. CDR1 is SGHNT and CDR2 is YYREEE in the germline V gene (reference sequence). This CDR3 comprises 17 residues. V shed 4 bases, J shed 4 bases, and the junction held 15 bases outside the gene matches.